What follows are 14 T cell receptor beta chains derived from one specimen sequenced in a study of siplizumab effects on memory and regulatory T cells. Sequencing used immunoSEQ multiplex PCR; TCRdb keeps in-frame clones, though not all of them. The sample holds tens of thousands of clones, around 94% seen once. The specimen was non-Treg CD4+ T cells sorted from blood. The receptors were sampled from a human donor in good health.

The chain couples TRBV29-1 to TRBJ1-3; D unresolved. V was shortened by 7 bases and J by 6 bases, with 19 bases between the two germline ends. Germline CDR1 SQVTM, CDR2 ANQGSEA. The CDR3 runs 14 residues. CDR3 coding DNA: TGCAGCGCCCAACGAGGGATGGAACAAAACACCATATATTTT. Its protein product is CSAQRGMEQNTIYF. The full variable domain, completed using reference TRBV29-1 and TRBJ1-3, is SAVISQKPSRDICQRGTSLTIQCQVDSQVTMMFWYRQQPGQSLTLIATANQGSEATYESGFVIDKFPISRPNLTFSTLTVSNMSPEDSSIYLCSAQRGMEQNTIYFGEGSWLTVV.

J is TRBJ2-3 and V is TRBV10-3; 7 bases agree with TRBD1. CDR1 ENHRY and CDR2 SYGVKD come from the germline V gene. The CDR3 consists of 12 residues. Losses at the gene ends were 10 bases for V and 3 bases for J; bases not matched to a gene: 4. CDR3 sequence reads: CATWDRTDTQYF. CDR3 coding DNA: TGTGCCACCTGGGACAGAACAGATACGCAGTATTTT.

V gene TRBV4-2 combines with J gene TRBJ2-1; 7 bases are a match to TRBD2. The germline CDR1 and CDR2 sequences are LGHNA and YNFKEQ. The CDR3 has 16 residues. V lost 0 bases and J lost 9; bases outside the gene matches: 11. The CDR3 protein is CASSQESVRGVGEQFF. The CDR3 DNA reads as TGTGCCAGCAGCCAAGAATCGGTCCGGGGGGTCGGTGAGCAGTTCTTC.

This chain links TRBV4-1 with TRBJ2-7; 8 nucleotides agree with TRBD2. Per the germline V gene, CDR1 is MGHRA and CDR2 is YSYEKL. This CDR3 has 16 amino acids. V dropped 1 base and J dropped 2; count of bases not matched to a gene: 7. The CDR3 region has the DNA TGCGCCAGCAGCCAAGTCCCACCCGGGAGGGCCTACGAGCAGTACTTC. Translated, it gives CASSQVPPGRAYEQYF.

The chain links TRBV12-5 to TRBJ1-1; D gene unclear. Germline CDR1 reads LGHNT; CDR2 reads FRNRAP. The CDR3 has 12 amino acids. V was pared by 8 bases and J by 7 bases, with 14 bases between. This chain's CDR3 is CASRGRTSEAFF. CDR3 in DNA: TGTGCTAGTCGTGGGAGAACGAGTGAAGCTTTCTTT.

This clone appeared a single time. J is TRBJ1-2 and V is TRBV6-6; D remains unclear. The CDR3 runs to 15 residues. Trimming took off 5 bases at V and 8 bases at J, with 21 bases between the two ends. Germline V gene lookup returns CDR1 MNHNY and CDR2 SVGAGI (reference sequence). The CDR3 here is CASSQTRARPWGYTF. Here the CDR3 DNA reads TGTGCCAGCAGTCAAACCCGTGCCAGGCCTTGGGGCTACACCTTC.

V usage is TRBV6-5 and J usage is TRBJ2-6; D remains ambiguous. V was trimmed by 6 bases and J by 0 bases, leaving 3 bases between them. This CDR3 spans 13 amino acids. Germline CDR1 reads MNHEY; CDR2 reads SVGAGI. CDR3 region: CASRTSGANVLTF. In DNA, the CDR3 is TGTGCCAGCAGAACCTCTGGGGCCAACGTCCTGACTTTC.

The gene calls are TRBV18 and TRBJ1-4, with D uncertain. V gave up 1 base and J gave up 0 bases, with 9 bases separating them. Germline V lookup: CDR1 KGHSH, CDR2 LQKENI. There are 16 residues in the CDR3. The CDR3 region is CASSPQTPATNEKLFF. The CDR3 bases are TGTGCCAGCTCACCACAGACACCTGCAACTAATGAAAAACTGTTTTTT. Together with reference TRBV18 and TRBJ1-4, the CDR3 gives the full variable domain: NAGVMQNPRHLVRRRGQEARLRCSPMKGHSHVYWYRQLPEEGLKFMVYLQKENIIDESGMPKERFSAEFPKEGPSILRIQQVVRGDSAAYFCASSPQTPATNEKLFFGSGTQLSVL.

The J gene is TRBJ1-5, the V gene TRBV10-3, with 8 bases lining up with TRBD1. J lost 7 bases, V lost 0 bases, and 11 bases had no gene match. CDR1 is ENHRY and CDR2 is SYGVKD in the germline V gene. CDR3 length: 17 residues. This CDR3 is CAISESRGTGTGQPQHF. DNA for the CDR3: TGTGCCATCAGTGAGTCGAGGGGTACGGGGACAGGACAGCCCCAGCATTTT.

The rearrangement uses TRBV5-1 and TRBJ2-7; no clear D. V lost 0 bases, J lost 4 bases, and 11 bases lay in between. Germline CDR1 is SGHRS and CDR2 is YFSETQ. The CDR3 totals 14 residues. The CDR3 DNA reads as TGCGCCAGCAGCTTGGTAGGGCAGGATTACGAGCAGTACTTC. It yields the protein CASSLVGQDYEQYF.

A note on this clone: Other DNA sequences in the same sample also yield this CDR3. The V gene is TRBV4-1, the J gene TRBJ2-7; maybe TRBD1 (5 bases). The CDR3 totals 12 residues. Trimming removed 1 base at V and 7 bases at J, with 8 bases between. Germline lookup yields CDR1 MGHRA and CDR2 YSYEKL. This chain's CDR3 is CASSQVGDEQYF. As DNA, the CDR3 is TGCGCCAGCAGCCAAGTAGGGGATGAGCAGTACTTC.

The chain is built from TRBV6-5 and TRBJ2-1; possibly TRBD2 for D (6 bases). The CDR3 extends over 14 amino acids. V was clipped by 3 bases and J by 8 bases, with 14 bases between them. CDR1 and CDR2 from the germline V gene are MNHEY and SVGAGI. The CDR3 DNA follows: TGTGCCAGCAGTTATGGACGGACGGGGGATGAGCAGTTCTTC. Translating it yields CASSYGRTGDEQFF.

The chain is built from TRBV7-9 and TRBJ1-1; D is uncertain. Germline CDR1 is SEHNR and CDR2 is FQNEAQ (reference sequence). V was shortened by 1 base and J by 5 bases, with 11 bases between the two germline ends. The CDR3 spans 14 residues. This chain's CDR3 is CASSLEGTSTEAFF. CDR3 nucleotides: TGTGCCAGCAGCTTAGAGGGCACCTCGACTGAAGCTTTCTTT.

The chain is built from TRBV19 and TRBJ1-5, with a possible D match to TRBD1 (5 bases). The V end was cut by 11 bases, the J end by 0 bases, with 17 bases between. Germline V gene data show CDR1 as LNHDA and CDR2 as SQIVND (reference sequence). This CDR3 contains 15 residues. The CDR3 DNA reads as TGTGCCTCCAGGGAGCGAGAATATAGCAATCAGCCCCAGCATTTT. It is translated as CASREREYSNQPQHF.